This TCR beta chain was recovered during a study of T cell responses to AZD1222 COVID-19 vaccine. Broader study findings: Baseline seropositivity occurred in only a handful of AZD1222 recipients. Clonal diversity was possibly underestimated; the donors were predominantly white British and more often female.

TCRdb's table, derived via immunoSEQ multiplex PCR, lists solely in-frame clones and lacks some. This repertoire shows 100,000 to 130,000 clones, roughly 87% found once; its top ten account for approximately 3%. V lost 0 bases, J lost 3 bases, and 11 bases lay in between. CDR3 length: 15 residues. Germline CDR1 MNHEY, CDR2 SVGAGI. Concerning this clone itself: Its specificity is not known.

The J gene is TRBJ1-2, the V gene TRBV6-5, with D possibly matching TRBD1 (6 bases). The clonotype originates from an adult in good health. The source material was peripheral blood, sampled on day 0 of MenACWY control vaccination. The CDR3 DNA reads TGTGCCAGCAGTTACTCCAGGGGCCAGCACTATGGCTACACCTTC. Translating it yields CASSYSRGQHYGYTF.